This is a list of T cell receptor beta chains from one sample in a study of cytomegalovirus exposure and HLA in healthy donors. Sequencing used immunoSEQ multiplex PCR; TCRdb keeps in-frame clones, though not all of them. The sample consists of approximately 180,000 clones, about 85% of them appearing once. Source material: PBMCs. These receptors were taken from a woman aged 45-59 years in good health and CMV-seronegative. CDR3s include the opening cysteine and the closing phenylalanine or tryptophan. Each record gives: clone size, CDR3 length, D gene, V gene, J gene, CDR3 protein, CDR3 DNA. A D gene is named only where the DNA matches it firmly. Only some rows state a clone size, as once, few, many or a class for expanded clones.

clone size: .
CDR3 length: 17
D gene: TRBD2
V gene: TRBV19
J gene: TRBJ2-2
CDR3 protein: CASTVLAGAPNTGELFF
CDR3 DNA: TGTGCCAGTACCGTCCTAGCGGGGGCACCCAACACCGGGGAGCTGTTTTTT

clone size: .
CDR3 length: 14
D gene: TRBD1
V gene: TRBV27
J gene: TRBJ1-1
CDR3 protein: CASSFLDRRTEAFF
CDR3 DNA: TGTGCCAGCAGTTTCCTGGACAGGAGGACTGAAGCTTTCTTT

clone size: .
CDR3 length: 15
D gene: .
V gene: TRBV19
J gene: TRBJ2-2
CDR3 protein: CASSPTRVVTGELFF
CDR3 DNA: TGTGCCAGTAGTCCAACCCGGGTGGTTACCGGGGAGCTGTTTTTT

clone size: .
CDR3 length: 14
D gene: TRBD1
V gene: TRBV2
J gene: TRBJ1-5
CDR3 protein: CASRQGTSNQPQHF
CDR3 DNA: TGTGCCAGCAGACAGGGGACTAGCAATCAGCCCCAGCATTTT

clone size: .
CDR3 length: 16
D gene: .
V gene: TRBV10-3
J gene: TRBJ2-4
CDR3 protein: CAISESPARAENIQYF
CDR3 DNA: TGTGCCATCAGTGAGTCTCCCGCCAGGGCGGAGAACATTCAGTACTTC

clone size: .
CDR3 length: 15
D gene: TRBD2
V gene: TRBV11-3
J gene: TRBJ2-2
CDR3 protein: CASSLGGRAPGELFF
CDR3 DNA: TGTGCCAGCAGCTTGGGCGGGAGGGCCCCCGGGGAGCTGTTTTTT

clone size: .
CDR3 length: 17
D gene: .
V gene: TRBV30
J gene: TRBJ1-6
CDR3 protein: CAWSVGASRQRNSPLHF
CDR3 DNA: TGTGCCTGGAGTGTGGGGGCCAGCCGCCAGCGTAATTCACCCCTCCACTTT

clone size: .
CDR3 length: 15
D gene: .
V gene: TRBV7-2
J gene: TRBJ2-2
CDR3 protein: CASSLEGEGTGELFF
CDR3 DNA: TGTGCCAGCAGCTTAGAGGGGGAGGGCACCGGGGAGCTGTTTTTT

clone size: once
CDR3 length: 14
D gene: .
V gene: TRBV5-1
J gene: TRBJ2-1
CDR3 protein: CARSWGVRNNEQFF
CDR3 DNA: TGCGCCAGGTCGTGGGGGGTTAGGAACAATGAGCAGTTCTTC

clone size: .
CDR3 length: 13
D gene: .
V gene: TRBV6-5
J gene: TRBJ1-1
CDR3 protein: CASSYSGAYEAFF
CDR3 DNA: TGTGCCAGCAGTTATTCGGGAGCTTATGAAGCTTTCTTT

clone size: .
CDR3 length: 19
D gene: TRBD2
V gene: TRBV4-3
J gene: TRBJ2-3
CDR3 protein: CASSLRPRVSGGKTDTQYF
CDR3 DNA: TGCGCCAGCAGCCTTAGACCTAGGGTTAGCGGGGGCAAAACAGATACGCAGTATTTT

clone size: .
CDR3 length: 14
D gene: TRBD1
V gene: TRBV28
J gene: TRBJ1-5
CDR3 protein: CASRGQGNNQPQHF
CDR3 DNA: TGTGCCAGCAGGGGACAGGGAAATAATCAGCCCCAGCATTTT

clone size: .
CDR3 length: 19
D gene: .
V gene: TRBV5-1
J gene: TRBJ2-1
CDR3 protein: CASSFGRAHVREGYNEQFF
CDR3 DNA: TGCGCCAGCAGCTTCGGTCGGGCTCACGTAAGAGAGGGATACAATGAGCAGTTCTTC

clone size: once
CDR3 length: 16
D gene: .
V gene: TRBV28
J gene: TRBJ1-2
CDR3 protein: CASSPSGPGRDYGYTF
CDR3 DNA: TGTGCCAGCAGTCCCTCCGGACCAGGGCGTGACTATGGCTACACCTTC

clone size: .
CDR3 length: 13
D gene: .
V gene: TRBV5-1
J gene: TRBJ2-2
CDR3 protein: CASTSGYPGELFF
CDR3 DNA: TGCGCCAGCACAAGCGGGTACCCCGGGGAGCTGTTTTTT

clone size: .
CDR3 length: 13
D gene: .
V gene: TRBV5-1
J gene: TRBJ2-7
CDR3 protein: CASSYDPYYEQYF
CDR3 DNA: TGCGCCAGCAGCTACGATCCCTACTACGAGCAGTACTTC

clone size: .
CDR3 length: 15
D gene: TRBD2
V gene: TRBV7-2
J gene: TRBJ2-3
CDR3 protein: CASSFSLAGKDTQYF
CDR3 DNA: TGTGCCAGCAGCTTCTCCTTAGCGGGAAAAGATACGCAGTATTTT

clone size: .
CDR3 length: 12
D gene: .
V gene: TRBV10-3
J gene: TRBJ1-4
CDR3 protein: CAISARGEKLFF
CDR3 DNA: TGTGCCATCAGTGCCCGGGGTGAAAAACTGTTTTTT

clone size: .
CDR3 length: 16
D gene: TRBD2
V gene: TRBV7-2
J gene: TRBJ2-2
CDR3 protein: CASSLLAGDNTGELFF
CDR3 DNA: TGTGCCAGCAGCCTTCTAGCGGGGGACAACACCGGGGAGCTGTTTTTT

clone size: .
CDR3 length: 12
D gene: TRBD1
V gene: TRBV29-1
J gene: TRBJ1-2
CDR3 protein: CSARGDLGGYTF
CDR3 DNA: TGCAGCGCCAGGGGGGATTTGGGTGGCTACACCTTC

clone size: .
CDR3 length: 13
D gene: TRBD1
V gene: TRBV19
J gene: TRBJ1-2
CDR3 protein: CASLNGQGYGYTF
CDR3 DNA: TGTGCCAGTTTAAACGGACAGGGCTATGGCTACACCTTC

clone size: few
CDR3 length: 15
D gene: TRBD1
V gene: TRBV4-3
J gene: TRBJ1-1
CDR3 protein: CASALDRRGNTEAFF
CDR3 DNA: TGCGCCAGCGCCCTGGACAGGCGAGGGAACACTGAAGCTTTCTTT

clone size: .
CDR3 length: 13
D gene: .
V gene: TRBV5-1
J gene: TRBJ2-7
CDR3 protein: CASSLDSVNEQYF
CDR3 DNA: TGCGCCAGCAGCCTGGACAGTGTGAACGAGCAGTACTTC

clone size: .
CDR3 length: 15
D gene: .
V gene: TRBV4-3
J gene: TRBJ2-7
CDR3 protein: CASSQGYQKAYEQYF
CDR3 DNA: TGCGCCAGCAGCCAAGGATACCAGAAAGCCTACGAGCAGTACTTC

clone size: .
CDR3 length: 14
D gene: TRBD1
V gene: TRBV9
J gene: TRBJ2-7
CDR3 protein: CASSPEGQQYEQYF
CDR3 DNA: TGTGCCAGCAGCCCAGAGGGACAGCAGTACGAGCAGTACTTC

clone size: .
CDR3 length: 14
D gene: .
V gene: TRBV7-2
J gene: TRBJ2-1
CDR3 protein: CASSLGSSYNEQFF
CDR3 DNA: TGTGCCAGCAGCTTAGGGAGCTCCTACAATGAGCAGTTCTTC

clone size: few
CDR3 length: 16
D gene: .
V gene: TRBV5-6
J gene: TRBJ1-1
CDR3 protein: CASSAYASPRNTEAFF
CDR3 DNA: TGTGCCAGCAGCGCATACGCCTCGCCCAGGAACACTGAAGCTTTCTTT

clone size: few
CDR3 length: 15
D gene: .
V gene: TRBV10-3
J gene: TRBJ1-4
CDR3 protein: CAISDTLATNEKLFF
CDR3 DNA: TGTGCCATCAGTGACACGCTAGCAACTAATGAAAAACTGTTTTTT

clone size: .
CDR3 length: 17
D gene: TRBD2
V gene: TRBV5-1
J gene: TRBJ2-3
CDR3 protein: CASSLRLAGGSTDTQYF
CDR3 DNA: TGCGCCAGCAGCTTACGACTAGCGGGGGGAAGCACAGATACGCAGTATTTT

clone size: .
CDR3 length: 17
D gene: .
V gene: TRBV11-2
J gene: TRBJ1-3
CDR3 protein: CASSPRSGTSSGNTIYF
CDR3 DNA: TGTGCCAGCAGCCCCCGGAGCGGCACTAGCTCTGGAAACACCATATATTTT

clone size: few
CDR3 length: 14
D gene: TRBD1
V gene: TRBV7-8
J gene: TRBJ2-7
CDR3 protein: CASSPQGTGYEQYF
CDR3 DNA: TGTGCCAGCAGCCCCCAAGGGACAGGCTACGAGCAGTACTTC

clone size: .
CDR3 length: 12
D gene: .
V gene: TRBV7-3
J gene: TRBJ2-2
CDR3 protein: CASSFRTGELFF
CDR3 DNA: TGTGCCAGCAGCTTCCGCACCGGGGAGCTGTTTTTT

clone size: .
CDR3 length: 15
D gene: TRBD2
V gene: TRBV6-4
J gene: TRBJ2-1
CDR3 protein: CASSSHSGGRNEQFF
CDR3 DNA: TGTGCCAGCAGTAGCCATAGCGGGGGCCGGAATGAGCAGTTCTTC

clone size: few
CDR3 length: 14
D gene: .
V gene: TRBV4-2
J gene: TRBJ2-2
CDR3 protein: CASSVQLANGELFF
CDR3 DNA: TGTGCCAGCAGCGTGCAACTAGCTAACGGGGAGCTGTTTTTT

clone size: few
CDR3 length: 15
D gene: TRBD2
V gene: TRBV11-3
J gene: TRBJ2-2
CDR3 protein: CASSFGGGNTGELFF
CDR3 DNA: TGTGCCAGCAGCTTCGGCGGGGGAAACACCGGGGAGCTGTTTTTT

clone size: .
CDR3 length: 14
D gene: .
V gene: TRBV27
J gene: TRBJ2-1
CDR3 protein: CASSSRGTYNEQFF
CDR3 DNA: TGTGCCAGCAGTTCCAGGGGCACTTACAATGAGCAGTTCTTC

clone size: .
CDR3 length: 15
D gene: TRBD2
V gene: TRBV5-1
J gene: TRBJ2-1
CDR3 protein: CASSLAGTRTNEQFF
CDR3 DNA: TGCGCCAGCAGCTTGGCCGGGACTAGAACCAATGAGCAGTTCTTC

clone size: once
CDR3 length: 15
D gene: TRBD2
V gene: TRBV6-6
J gene: TRBJ2-1
CDR3 protein: CASTTQRESYNEQFF
CDR3 DNA: TGTGCCAGCACCACTCAGCGGGAATCCTACAATGAGCAGTTCTTC

clone size: once
CDR3 length: 18
D gene: .
V gene: TRBV29-1
J gene: TRBJ1-3
CDR3 protein: CSVERSGNPNDPGNTIYF
CDR3 DNA: TGCAGCGTTGAAAGGTCAGGTAACCCCAACGACCCTGGAAACACCATATATTTT

clone size: few
CDR3 length: 12
D gene: .
V gene: TRBV4-1
J gene: TRBJ2-3
CDR3 protein: CASSAMSDTQYF
CDR3 DNA: TGCGCCAGCAGCGCGATGTCAGATACGCAGTATTTT

clone size: .
CDR3 length: 15
D gene: .
V gene: TRBV7-2
J gene: TRBJ2-2
CDR3 protein: CASSLEGGSRGELFF
CDR3 DNA: TGTGCCAGCAGCTTAGAGGGGGGGAGCAGGGGGGAGCTGTTTTTT

clone size: .
CDR3 length: 13
D gene: .
V gene: TRBV7-2
J gene: TRBJ2-7
CDR3 protein: CASSPGQSYEQYF
CDR3 DNA: TGTGCCAGCAGTCCCGGACAGTCCTACGAGCAGTACTTC

clone size: .
CDR3 length: 15
D gene: TRBD1
V gene: TRBV19
J gene: TRBJ2-7
CDR3 protein: CASRGNRGPSYEQYF
CDR3 DNA: TGTGCCAGTAGGGGAAACAGGGGACCGTCCTACGAGCAGTACTTC

clone size: .
CDR3 length: 16
D gene: .
V gene: TRBV9
J gene: TRBJ2-1
CDR3 protein: CASSVGNSGPYNEQFF
CDR3 DNA: TGTGCCAGCAGCGTAGGGAATAGCGGACCTTACAATGAGCAGTTCTTC

clone size: .
CDR3 length: 16
D gene: TRBD1
V gene: TRBV5-1
J gene: TRBJ1-2
CDR3 protein: CASSLTGGAQYYGYTF
CDR3 DNA: TGCGCCAGCAGCTTGACAGGGGGCGCACAATACTATGGCTACACCTTC

clone size: .
CDR3 length: 20
D gene: TRBD1
V gene: TRBV7-6
J gene: TRBJ2-3
CDR3 protein: CASSLSYPGQGYVRTDTQYF
CDR3 DNA: TGTGCCAGCAGCTTATCTTATCCGGGACAGGGTTACGTTCGGACAGATACGCAGTATTTT

clone size: .
CDR3 length: 13
D gene: TRBD1
V gene: TRBV13
J gene: TRBJ2-7
CDR3 protein: CASSRTGESEQYF
CDR3 DNA: TGTGCCAGCAGCCGAACAGGGGAGTCCGAGCAGTACTTC

clone size: .
CDR3 length: 16
D gene: TRBD1
V gene: TRBV7-2
J gene: TRBJ2-7
CDR3 protein: CASSRLFRGMTYEQYF
CDR3 DNA: TGTGCCAGCAGCCGTCTCTTCAGGGGGATGACCTACGAGCAGTACTTC

clone size: .
CDR3 length: 14
D gene: TRBD1
V gene: TRBV2
J gene: TRBJ2-7
CDR3 protein: CASSLGQVTYEQYF
CDR3 DNA: TGTGCCAGCAGCCTCGGACAGGTCACCTACGAGCAGTACTTC

clone size: .
CDR3 length: 15
D gene: .
V gene: TRBV30
J gene: TRBJ1-2
CDR3 protein: CAWSDQGVGGYGYTF
CDR3 DNA: TGTGCCTGGAGTGATCAAGGGGTGGGTGGCTATGGCTACACCTTC

clone size: .
CDR3 length: 13
D gene: .
V gene: TRBV19
J gene: TRBJ1-3
CDR3 protein: CASTERMGNTIYF
CDR3 DNA: TGTGCCAGTACCGAGCGAATGGGAAACACCATATATTTT

clone size: .
CDR3 length: 16
D gene: TRBD2
V gene: TRBV9
J gene: TRBJ2-5
CDR3 protein: CASSAWTSGIRETQYF
CDR3 DNA: TGTGCCAGCAGCGCATGGACTAGCGGGATCAGAGAGACCCAGTACTTC

clone size: .
CDR3 length: 17
D gene: .
V gene: TRBV5-1
J gene: TRBJ2-1
CDR3 protein: CASSFIQGLPSYNEQFF
CDR3 DNA: TGCGCCAGCAGCTTCATACAGGGTCTCCCCTCCTACAATGAGCAGTTCTTC

clone size: .
CDR3 length: 14
D gene: .
V gene: TRBV28
J gene: TRBJ1-2
CDR3 protein: CASSLGQGDYGYTF
CDR3 DNA: TGTGCCAGCAGTTTGGGCCAGGGTGACTATGGCTACACCTTC

clone size: .
CDR3 length: 15
D gene: TRBD1
V gene: TRBV6-1
J gene: TRBJ1-5
CDR3 protein: CASTPDRGGNQPQHF
CDR3 DNA: TGTGCCAGCACCCCGGACAGGGGCGGCAATCAGCCCCAGCATTTT

clone size: .
CDR3 length: 14
D gene: TRBD1
V gene: TRBV7-2
J gene: TRBJ1-5
CDR3 protein: CASRGTGYNQPQHF
CDR3 DNA: TGTGCCAGCAGGGGGACAGGTTACAATCAGCCCCAGCATTTT

clone size: .
CDR3 length: 14
D gene: .
V gene: TRBV27
J gene: TRBJ2-2
CDR3 protein: CASSLDRLTGELFF
CDR3 DNA: TGTGCCAGCAGTTTGGACAGACTCACCGGGGAGCTGTTTTTT

clone size: .
CDR3 length: 15
D gene: .
V gene: TRBV28
J gene: TRBJ1-2
CDR3 protein: CASSYSLRNNYGYTF
CDR3 DNA: TGTGCCAGCAGTTACAGCCTCCGGAATAACTATGGCTACACCTTC